Listed below are T cell receptor beta chains from one sample, sequenced in a study of T-cell memory formation after mild COVID-19. TCRdb called the 5' RACE reads again in MiXCR, with one record for every CDR3 protein. The sample holds roughly 110,000 distinct CDR3 sequences, around 12% seen once. Input material: PBMCs or a T cell subset sorted from them (not recorded which). The receptors shown here come from an adult woman who had mild COVID-19 (a few samples of this study predate the infection). Cell type and time point are not known. Both conserved end residues are part of each CDR3. D genes are given only for firm matches.

cdr3_aa j_call cdr3_length d_call v_call
CASSQFYSGRAQPEQYF TRBJ2-7 17 TRBD2 TRBV14
CSAVGGNSYEQYF TRBJ2-7 13 NA TRBV29-1
CASSLQGSYNEQFF TRBJ2-1 14 NA TRBV12-3/TRBV12-4
CASSQGTGLNSPLHF TRBJ1-6 15 NA TRBV4-1
CASSLQRLAGAKQYLYNEQFF TRBJ2-1 21 TRBD2 TRBV7-8
CASSRFTSEDAQYF TRBJ2-3 14 TRBD2 TRBV7-3
CASSVTGDGYTF TRBJ1-2 12 NA TRBV9
CSVESDRGNGYTF TRBJ1-2 13 TRBD1 TRBV29-1
CASSPYRGYTEAFF TRBJ1-1 14 TRBD1 TRBV5-1
CASSVEGAGGEATQYF TRBJ2-5 16 TRBD2 TRBV9
CASWGTYEQYF TRBJ2-7 11 NA TRBV7-9
CSVDHSSYNEQFF TRBJ2-1 13 NA TRBV29-1
CASSPNPGDHTQYF TRBJ2-3 14 NA TRBV6-5
CASSIIGLAGGNEQFF TRBJ2-1 16 TRBD2 TRBV19
CASSSGLEETQYF TRBJ2-5 13 NA TRBV27
CASSQDQGGQETQYF TRBJ2-5 15 NA TRBV3-1
CASSLTGGLYF TRBJ2-3 11 NA TRBV7-3
CASSQWLTDYEQYF TRBJ2-7 14 NA TRBV5-6
CASSSTRLSGSGETQYF TRBJ2-5 17 NA TRBV5-1
CASSYYWGQETQYF TRBJ2-5 14 NA TRBV7-2
CAWSQLNTGELFF TRBJ2-2 13 NA TRBV30
CASRTPGTDLNTEAFF TRBJ1-1 16 TRBD1 TRBV7-9
CASSQDRGHGYTF TRBJ1-2 13 TRBD1 TRBV4-1
CASSHLVPGQGNWGTEAFF TRBJ1-1 19 TRBD1 TRBV7-9